The source of this T cell receptor (beta chain) is a study of read filtering for tumor transcriptome and immune sequencing. V lost 5 bases to trimming and J lost 7 bases; unmatched junction nucleotides: 7. CDR1 is SGHTA and CDR2 is FQGNSA in the germline V gene. This CDR3 is built from 15 residues. This clonotype was seen ten or more times. Its antigen is not known. General observations from the study: Single-read clonotypes: about 82% of IR-seq clonotypes (roughly 4% of reads), roughly 73% of RNA-seq clonotypes (around 45% of reads).

This library used roughly 400 ng RNA and molecular barcoded adaptors spanning alpha/delta and beta/gamma chains. Each CDR3 protein is one row after TCRdb ran MiXCR on the reads. The profile covers approximately 41,000 distinct CDR3 sequences, with roughly an eighth appearing a single time and about 30% taken by the ten largest. The rearrangement joins TRBV7-2 to TRBJ2-1; 11 bases match TRBD2. Sequencing was done on a sample of a population of CD138-negative cells sorted from bone marrow. This receptor was obtained from a donor aged 40 or older with multiple myeloma. The DNA for the CDR3 is TGTGCCAGCAGCCCAACTAGCGGGAGTGAAAATGAGCAGTTCTTC. This codes for CASSPTSGSENEQFF.